These T cell receptor beta chains were read from a single sample in a study of OX40 agonist ivuxolimab in advanced cancers. The data were produced by immunoSEQ multiplex PCR, yet TCRdb's version contains in-frame clones alone and is incomplete. The sample carries approximately 100,000 clones, 90% to 95% recorded once. The sequenced sample was CD4+ or CD8+ T cells sorted from blood, obtained in a trial of the OX40 agonist ivuxolimab. These receptors were collected from an adult with an advanced solid tumor such as melanoma, head and neck, liver or kidney cancer. The CDR3 runs from the conserved cysteine through the conserved F or W. D genes are given only for firm matches. Some rows mark clone size as missing; the rest say once, few, many or name a class of expanded clone.

length	size	J	V	D	DNA	CDR3
16	once	TRBJ1-1	TRBV6-6	.	TGTGCCAGCAGGCCAAACCTCGGGGGCAAAACGACTGAAGCTTTCTTT	CASRPNLGGKTTEAFF
18	.	TRBJ2-7	TRBV15	TRBD2	TGTGCCACCAGCAGGTTTTCGGCTAGCGGCGACGACTCCTACGAGCAGTACTTC	CATSRFSASGDDSYEQYF
16	.	TRBJ2-5	TRBV27	TRBD2	TGTGCCAGCACCTCTACCGGGACTAGCGGGAGTGAGACCCAGTACTTC	CASTSTGTSGSETQYF
16	.	TRBJ1-1	TRBV6-6	.	TGTGCCAGCACCCACTCGGGCAGGGGCATAGGCACTGAAGCTTTCTTT	CASTHSGRGIGTEAFF
14	.	TRBJ2-1	TRBV28	.	TGTGCCAGCAACCCGCCGGCGCGGATCAATGAGCAGTTCTTC	CASNPPARINEQFF
14	.	TRBJ1-5	TRBV6-1	.	TGTGCCAGCAGCCCCGACTTTAACAATCAGCCCCAGCATTTT	CASSPDFNNQPQHF
15	.	TRBJ1-2	TRBV15	.	TGTGCCACCAGCAGAGATAAACACAGGGTGGAAGGCTACACCTTC	CATSRDKHRVEGYTF
16	.	TRBJ1-1	TRBV15	.	TGTGCCACCAGCAGAGATTTTAGGAACATGAACACTGAAGCTTTCTTT	CATSRDFRNMNTEAFF
14	once	TRBJ1-5	TRBV12-5	TRBD1	TGTGCTAGTGGTTATCAGGGGGACGATCTCCCCCAGCATTTT	CASGYQGDDLPQHF
17	.	TRBJ2-6	TRBV7-3	.	TGTGCCAGCAGCCAGATTCCAGGGCTCTCTGGGGCCAACGTCCTGACTTTC	CASSQIPGLSGANVLTF
11	.	TRBJ2-3	TRBV20-1	.	TGCAGTGCGACGGCACTAGATACGCAGTATTTT	CSATALDTQYF
14	.	TRBJ2-6	TRBV28	TRBD2	TGTGCCACCCGGGGCGGGGGAGGGGCCAACGTCCTGACTTTC	CATRGGGGANVLTF
15	.	TRBJ1-5	TRBV18	TRBD1	TGTGCCAGCTCACGCGGACAGGGAGACAATCAGCCCCAGCATTTT	CASSRGQGDNQPQHF
16	.	TRBJ1-1	TRBV5-6	.	TGTGCCAGCAGCTTGGCCTCGGCTCCCCGCGGGACTGAAGCTTTCTTT	CASSLASAPRGTEAFF
16	.	TRBJ2-7	TRBV11-2	TRBD2	TGTGCCAGCAGCGGGCGGACTAGCGGGATTATGTACGAGCAGTACTTC	CASSGRTSGIMYEQYF
15	.	TRBJ2-7	TRBV5-1	TRBD1	TGCGCCAGCAGCTTGGGTGGGACAGGCCCTTTGGAGCAGTACTTC	CASSLGGTGPLEQYF
15	.	TRBJ2-2	TRBV11-2	.	TGTGCCAGCAGCAAGGGGGGCACCAGAACCGGGGAGCTGTTTTTT	CASSKGGTRTGELFF
14	.	TRBJ2-7	TRBV28	.	TGTGCCAGCAGTCTTGGACAGCTACTTTACGAGCAGTACTTC	CASSLGQLLYEQYF
14	.	TRBJ2-1	TRBV10-2	.	TGCGCCAGCAGAGCAGGGGCTTCCTACAATGAGCAGTTCTTC	CASRAGASYNEQFF
12	.	TRBJ2-3	TRBV11-3	.	TGTGCCAGCAGCTTATCTGGAGATACGCAGTATTTT	CASSLSGDTQYF
18	.	TRBJ1-4	TRBV7-2	.	TGTGCCAGCAGCCGTGTAGGTAGGGCCGGAGGGACTAATGAAAAACTGTTTTTT	CASSRVGRAGGTNEKLFF
14	.	TRBJ2-2	TRBV11-3	TRBD1	TGTGCCAGCAGCTCGCAGGGGGTTGACGGGGAGCTGTTTTTT	CASSSQGVDGELFF
14	few	TRBJ1-2	TRBV6-5	TRBD1	TGTGCCAGCAGTTACTCGACAGGGCTAAATGGCTACACCTTC	CASSYSTGLNGYTF
11	.	TRBJ1-2	TRBV21-1	.	TGTGCCAGAGACATAAACTATGGCTACACCTTC	CARDINYGYTF
14	once	TRBJ1-2	TRBV5-6	.	TGTGCCAGCAGCTTTGGTAGAGGGGAAAGCGGCTACACCTTC	CASSFGRGESGYTF
15	.	TRBJ2-1	TRBV9	TRBD2	TGTGCCAGCAGCGCGGGACTAGCGGCCTACAATGAGCAGTTCTTC	CASSAGLAAYNEQFF
13	.	TRBJ2-3	TRBV19	.	TGTGCCAGTAGTATAGGGCCCGGAGATACGCAGTATTTT	CASSIGPGDTQYF
16	.	TRBJ2-7	TRBV21-1	.	TGTGCCAGCAGCAAAGGGAGGTCTAGAGATAGGGACGAGCAGTACTTC	CASSKGRSRDRDEQYF
14	.	TRBJ1-1	TRBV4-2	.	TGTGCCAGCAGCCCGGACCGGCTGAACACTGAAGCTTTCTTT	CASSPDRLNTEAFF
16	.	TRBJ1-5	TRBV27	.	TGTGCCAGCAGTTTGCAGGGGTTATATAGCAATCAGCCCCAGCATTTT	CASSLQGLYSNQPQHF
13	.	TRBJ2-5	TRBV5-1	.	TGCGCCAGCAGCCCGGGGGTACAAGAGACCCAGTACTTC	CASSPGVQETQYF
14	once	TRBJ1-5	TRBV18	.	TGTGCCAGCTCACCGCCAGGAGAGTTCGGACCCCAGCATTTT	CASSPPGEFGPQHF
16	few	TRBJ1-3	TRBV9	.	TGTGCCAGCAGCCCTAGAGGCGTGCACTCTGGAAACACCATATATTTT	CASSPRGVHSGNTIYF
16	.	TRBJ2-1	TRBV18	.	TGTGCCAGCTCACCCTTAGTGCGGAGCTCCTACAATGAGCAGTTCTTC	CASSPLVRSSYNEQFF
16	.	TRBJ2-6	TRBV28	.	TGTGCCAGCAGGCTCGCCCAGGGCTTTGGGGCCAACGTCCTGACTTTC	CASRLAQGFGANVLTF
14	once	TRBJ2-1	TRBV2	TRBD2	TGTGCCAGCAGGAGCGGACTAGCGGACAATGAGCAGTTCTTC	CASRSGLADNEQFF
15	few	TRBJ1-5	TRBV19	.	TGTGCCAGTAGCTTCAACAGGGATAGCAATCAGCCCCAGCATTTT	CASSFNRDSNQPQHF
16	once	TRBJ2-2	TRBV7-8	TRBD1	TGTGCCAGCAACGTACAGGGGGCAGGATCCACCGGGGAGCTGTTTTTT	CASNVQGAGSTGELFF
18	.	TRBJ2-5	TRBV4-3	TRBD2	TGCGCCAGCAGCCAAGGCGGTCACGCGGGAGGATCCAAAGAGACCCAGTACTTC	CASSQGGHAGGSKETQYF
17	.	TRBJ1-3	TRBV7-9	TRBD1	TGTGCCAGCAGCTCCCGACAGGGACCGAGGCTTGGAAACACCATATATTTT	CASSSRQGPRLGNTIYF
16	.	TRBJ1-3	TRBV5-1	.	TGCGCCAGCACCACCGGGACGCTTGACTCTGGAAACACCATATATTTT	CASTTGTLDSGNTIYF
14	.	TRBJ1-1	TRBV11-1	.	TGTGCCAGCAGCTTAACGGGAAGGGGGACTGAAGCTTTCTTT	CASSLTGRGTEAFF
19	.	TRBJ2-6	TRBV27	.	TGTGCCAGCAGTTTATCGCCGGGACCCACTCTCTCTGGGGCCAACGTCCTGACTTTC	CASSLSPGPTLSGANVLTF
14	.	TRBJ1-1	TRBV10-3	.	TGTGCCATCAGTGCAAATCAGGGGTTGAATGAAGCTTTCTTT	CAISANQGLNEAFF
15	.	TRBJ1-1	TRBV5-4	TRBD1	TGTGCCAGCAGCTTGACAGGGGCGGGGGACACTGAAGCTTTCTTT	CASSLTGAGDTEAFF
13	.	TRBJ2-7	TRBV18	TRBD1	TGTGCCAGCTCACTCCCGGGACAGGACGAGCAGTACTTC	CASSLPGQDEQYF
13	.	TRBJ2-7	TRBV28	.	TGTGCCAGCAGTTTAGCGGGGATATACGAGCAGTACTTC	CASSLAGIYEQYF
18	.	TRBJ1-3	TRBV18	TRBD1	TGTGCCAGCTCACCACCCGGGACAGGGAAACTAACTGGAAACACCATATATTTT	CASSPPGTGKLTGNTIYF